The 32 T cell receptor beta chains below come from one sample, sequenced in a study of T cell changes during pregnancy in multiple sclerosis. Measured with immunoSEQ multiplex PCR; TCRdb has only the in-frame clones, and not every one. This table holds 45,000 to 55,000 clones, under 95% found once. This specimen consisted of CD8+ T cells from peripheral blood mononuclear cells, obtained before pregnancy. All receptors derive from a female donor with multiple sclerosis, enrolled in a pregnancy study.

The V call is TRBV27, the J call TRBJ2-1; 12 positions agree with TRBD2. This CDR3 contains 17 residues. CDR1 and CDR2 from the germline V gene are MNHEY and SMNVEV (reference sequence). The V segment lost 1 base and the J segment 3 bases; nucleotides outside the gene matches: 4. DNA of the CDR3: TGTGCCAGCAGTTTATTATGGACTAGCGGGGACTACAATGAGCAGTTCTTC. Translated: CASSLLWTSGDYNEQFF.

The V gene is TRBV2, the J gene TRBJ1-5; D is uncertain. The CDR3 is made up of 15 amino acids. V was cut by 0 bases and J by 0 bases, with 6 bases left in between. Looked up from germline, CDR1 is SNHLY and CDR2 is FYNNEI. The CDR3 region is CASSEAAYSNQPQHF. The CDR3 DNA reads TGTGCCAGCAGTGAAGCGGCATATAGCAATCAGCCCCAGCATTTT. Using reference TRBV2 and TRBJ1-5 for the parts outside the CDR3, the full variable domain is EPEVTQTPSHQVTQMGQEVILRCVPISNHLYFYWYRQILGQKVEFLVSFYNNEISEKSEIFDDQFSVERPDGSNFTLKIRSTKLEDSAMYFCASSEAAYSNQPQHFGDGTRLSIL.

J is TRBJ2-5 and V is TRBV12-5, with D maybe TRBD2 (7 bases). Germline assignment: CDR1 LGHNT and CDR2 FRNRAP. CDR3 length: 14 amino acids. V was trimmed by 7 bases and J by 2 bases, leaving 14 bases between them. The CDR3 region has the DNA TGTGCTAGTGCCGAGGGAGGGGGACAAGAGACCCAGTACTTC. It yields the protein CASAEGGGQETQYF.

The gene calls are TRBV28 and TRBJ1-2, with 7 bases lining up with TRBD1. CDR1 and CDR2 from the germline V gene are MDHEN and SYDVKM. The V segment lost 6 bases and the J segment 4 bases; nucleotides outside the gene matches: 8. The CDR3 has 14 amino acids. The CDR3: CASRPTGSSYGYTF. The CDR3 DNA is TGTGCCAGCAGGCCGACAGGGAGTTCCTATGGCTACACCTTC.

As regards this clone: The sample has other DNA sequences that encode this CDR3 too. This chain links TRBV19 with TRBJ2-7, with 7 bases identical to TRBD1. Trimming cost V 1 base and J 0 bases; bases outside gene matches: 0. CDR3 length: 14 amino acids. Germline V lookup: CDR1 LNHDA, CDR2 SQIVND (reference sequence). The CDR3 protein is CASSIGTGSYEQYF. The CDR3 nucleotides are TGTGCCAGTAGTATAGGGACAGGCTCCTACGAGCAGTACTTC.

The chain has TRBV4-2 and TRBJ1-1, with D possibly being TRBD1 (5 bases). The germline V gene has CDR1 LGHNA and CDR2 YNFKEQ. V lost 0 bases to trimming and J lost 4 bases, with 12 bases between them. This CDR3 region has 15 residues. The CDR3 DNA follows: TGTGCCAGCAGCCAAGATCCGGGGGTAAGCACTGAAGCTTTCTTT. Amino acids: CASSQDPGVSTEAFF.

The chain links TRBV7-2 to TRBJ2-3; 13 positions agree with TRBD2. The CDR3 contains 16 residues. CDR1 SGHTA and CDR2 FQGNSA come from the germline V gene. Germline trimming cut 5 bases from V and 4 bases from J; bases unmatched to any gene: 6. Here the CDR3 DNA reads TGTGCCAGCAGCGCACTAGCGGGAGGGCCCCCAGATACGCAGTATTTT. Translation: CASSALAGGPPDTQYF.

DNA of the CDR3: TGTGCCAGCAGCTTAAGACAGGACATCTACTCTGGAAACACCATATATTTT. Protein: CASSLRQDIYSGNTIYF. V and J are TRBV13 and TRBJ1-3, with TRBD1 as a possible D gene (6 bases). The CDR3 consists of 17 residues. CDR1 is PRHDT and CDR2 is FYEKMQ in the germline V gene (reference sequence). V lost 2 bases, J lost 0 bases, and 14 bases lay in between. The full variable domain, completed using reference TRBV13 and TRBJ1-3, is AAGVIQSPRHLIKEKRETATLKCYPIPRHDTVYWYQQGPGQDPQFLISFYEKMQSDKGSIPDRFSAQQFSDYHSELNMSSLELGDSALYFCASSLRQDIYSGNTIYFGEGSWLTVV.

This rearrangement joins TRBV7-6 to TRBJ2-4; TRBD1 aligns across 8 bases. The germline gives CDR1 SGHVS, CDR2 FNYEAQ. J lost 5 bases, V lost 5 bases, and 8 bases had no gene match. The CDR3 is 15 residues long. CDR3 sequence reads: CASSPRQGFENIQYF. CDR3 in DNA: TGTGCCAGCAGCCCGCGACAGGGGTTTGAAAACATTCAGTACTTC.

This clone was recorded once. This chain uses TRBV19 with TRBJ1-1; D not certain. Trimming cost V 7 bases and J 0 bases, with 9 bases left between them. CDR1 is LNHDA and CDR2 is SQIVND in the germline V gene (reference sequence). This CDR3 has 13 amino acids. CDR3 coding DNA: TGTGCCAGTACCCTAATGATGAACACTGAAGCTTTCTTT. It specifies CASTLMMNTEAFF.

This clone was detected once. The gene calls are TRBV5-1 and TRBJ2-7; maybe TRBD1 (6 bases). The CDR3 length is 17 residues. CDR1 and CDR2 (germline): SGHRS, YFSETQ. V was trimmed by 1 base and J by 0 bases, leaving 17 bases between them. The DNA of the CDR3 is TGCGCCAGCAGCTTGTGGGACACCGGGGCCAGCTCCTACGAGCAGTACTTC. Its protein is CASSLWDTGASSYEQYF.

The chain is built from TRBV6-4 and TRBJ2-1, with TRBD1 matching 8 bases. The V gene end was trimmed by 6 bases and the J gene end by 4 bases; junction bases not matched to a gene: 8. CDR3 length equals 15 residues. Germline V gene data show CDR1 as MRHNA and CDR2 as SNTAGT. In nucleotides, the CDR3 is TGTGCCAGCAGCGACGGACAGGGAATATACAATGAGCAGTTCTTC. This codes for CASSDGQGIYNEQFF.

Here the CDR3 DNA reads TGCGCCAGCAGCTTGGCGGTGAACACTGAAGCTTTCTTT. The encoded protein is CASSLAVNTEAFF. The chain is built from TRBV5-1 and TRBJ1-1; no reliable D call. V was trimmed by 0 bases and J by 0 bases, leaving 3 bases between them. In germline, CDR1 is SGHRS, CDR2 YFSETQ. This CDR3 spans 13 amino acids.

This chain connects TRBV4-2 to TRBJ2-7; D gene unclear. V was shortened by 4 bases and J by 5 bases, with 18 bases between the two germline ends. This CDR3 has 15 amino acids. Per germline, CDR1 LGHNA and CDR2 YNFKEQ. CDR3 protein: CASSPGGLNGHEQYF. CDR3 DNA: TGTGCCAGCAGCCCCGGTGGCTTAAATGGGCACGAGCAGTACTTC.

The CDR3 protein is CASSLAYRDRTSYEQYF. The CDR3, as DNA: TGTGCCAGCAGCTTAGCGTACCGGGACAGGACTTCCTACGAGCAGTACTTC. The chain employs TRBV11-2 and TRBJ2-7, with TRBD1 matching 8 bases. Germline lookup yields CDR1 SGHAT and CDR2 FQNNGV. The CDR3 is 17 amino acids. V shed 1 base and J 1 base; nucleotides not matched to a gene: 9.

The gene calls are TRBV7-6 and TRBJ2-2, with TRBD2 identical over 11 bases. Germline V gene sequence: CDR1 SGHVS, CDR2 FNYEAQ. V dropped 4 bases and J dropped 4; count of bases not matched to a gene: 5. This CDR3 is built from 16 residues. Here the CDR3 DNA reads TGTGCCAGCAGCTCCCCCGGGACTAGCGGCACCGGGGAGCTGTTTTTT. Amino acid sequence: CASSSPGTSGTGELFF. Supplemented by reference TRBV7-6 and TRBJ2-2, the full variable domain reads GAGVSQSPRYKVTKRGQDVALRCDPISGHVSLYWYRQALGQGPEFLTYFNYEAQQDKSGLPNDRFSAERPEGSISTLTIQRTEQRDSAMYRCASSSPGTSGTGELFFGEGSRLTVL.

This chain uses TRBV4-1 with TRBJ1-5, with D unresolved. The CDR3 has 15 amino acids. Trimming removed 0 bases from V and 7 bases from J, with 13 bases in between. Looked up from germline, CDR1 is MGHRA and CDR2 is YSYEKL. CDR3 region: CASSQDTVVWQPQHF. The CDR3 DNA is TGCGCCAGCAGCCAAGATACGGTTGTGTGGCAGCCCCAGCATTTT.

The rearrangement links TRBV15 to TRBJ1-3, with 8 bases fitting TRBD1. V dropped 5 bases and J dropped 1; count of bases not matched to a gene: 13. Germline assignment: CDR1 LNHNV and CDR2 YYDKDF (reference sequence). This CDR3 is 18 amino acids long. The CDR3 nucleotides are TGTGCCACCAGCCCTCAACGAGGGACAGGATCTTCTGGAAACACCATATATTTT. As protein: CATSPQRGTGSSGNTIYF.

This clone was counted a single time. The V and J genes are TRBV29-1 and TRBJ2-1, with 14 bases lining up with TRBD2. J was trimmed by 0 bases and V by 1 base; bases with no gene match: 14. CDR1 and CDR2 (germline): SQVTM, ANQGSEA. The CDR3 is made up of 21 amino acids. This CDR3 is CSVEGASGLAGGRSSYNEQFF. As DNA, the CDR3 is TGCAGCGTTGAAGGGGCTTCTGGACTAGCGGGAGGTAGGAGCTCCTACAATGAGCAGTTCTTC.

CDR3 amino acids: CASSQADRGYEQYF. The CDR3 DNA sequence: TGTGCCAGCAGCCAAGCGGACAGGGGATACGAGCAGTACTTC. The chain links TRBV4-2 to TRBJ2-7; the match to TRBD1 covers 9 bases. The CDR3 totals 14 residues. The ends lost 1 base at V and 4 bases at J; junction bases unmatched: 2. CDR1 and CDR2 (germline): LGHNA, YNFKEQ.

The sample holds one count of this clone. V usage is TRBV4-1 and J usage is TRBJ2-7; 12 nucleotides match TRBD2. The germline gives CDR1 MGHRA, CDR2 YSYEKL. The CDR3 is made up of 16 amino acids. Unmatched junction bases numbered 5, after V lost 3 bases and J lost 2 bases. The CDR3 DNA reads as TGCGCCAGCAGCCATGCTAGCGGGAGGGGGACCTACGAGCAGTACTTC. This encodes CASSHASGRGTYEQYF.

This rearrangement joins TRBV27 to TRBJ1-2; 10 bases fit TRBD1. CDR3 length: 16 amino acids. Germline values: CDR1 MNHEY, CDR2 SMNVEV (reference sequence). V was pared by 5 bases and J by 6 bases, with 12 bases of the junction left unmatched. CDR3 in DNA: TGTGCCAGCAGTCTAGACAGGGGGCCCGCTATGGATGGCTACACCTTC. It translates to CASSLDRGPAMDGYTF.

This rearrangement joins TRBV5-1 to TRBJ2-5, with TRBD2 identical over 12 bases. Germline V lookup: CDR1 SGHRS, CDR2 YFSETQ. The CDR3 covers 17 residues. The V segment lost 4 bases and the J segment 2 bases; nucleotides outside the gene matches: 9. CDR3 nucleotides: TGCGCCAGCAGCAGGATCCCTGGGACTAGCGGGCAAGAGACCCAGTACTTC. Translating gives CASSRIPGTSGQETQYF.

The chain combines TRBV18 with TRBJ1-2; the D gene is possibly TRBD1 (5 bases). CDR1 is KGHSH and CDR2 is LQKENI in the germline V gene. The CDR3 covers 13 residues. The V end lost 4 bases, the J end lost 2 bases, and 8 bases lay between the germline ends. CDR3 residues: CASSRTLNYGYTF. The CDR3 region has the DNA TGTGCCAGCTCACGGACACTCAACTATGGCTACACCTTC.

The V call is TRBV7-9, the J call TRBJ1-2; maybe TRBD1 (6 bases). This CDR3 is 13 amino acids long. Trimming removed 5 bases at V and 4 bases at J, with 11 bases between. Germline V gene sequence: CDR1 SEHNR, CDR2 FQNEAQ (reference sequence). CDR3 sequence (DNA): TGTGCCAGCAGCCCAGGGGAGATCTATGGCTACACCTTC. Encoded protein: CASSPGEIYGYTF.

This chain uses TRBV27 with TRBJ1-2, with 10 nucleotides matching TRBD1. With V trimmed by 8 bases and J by 8 bases, 11 bases remained unmatched. The germline V gene has CDR1 MNHEY and CDR2 SMNVEV (reference sequence). This CDR3 spans 14 amino acids. Here the CDR3 DNA reads TGTGCCAGCGGCGAGGTGGGACAGGGGTTCGGCTACACCTTC. Its translation is CASGEVGQGFGYTF.

This chain uses TRBV2 with TRBJ2-4, with TRBD2 matching 9 bases. The CDR3 extends over 16 amino acids. Unmatched junction bases numbered 4, after V lost 4 bases and J lost 0 bases. Germline CDR1 reads SNHLY; CDR2 reads FYNNEI. CDR3 sequence: CASSGLAVLAKNIQYF. The DNA for the CDR3 is TGTGCCAGCAGTGGACTAGCGGTACTAGCCAAAAACATTCAGTACTTC.

The J gene is TRBJ2-7, the V gene TRBV9; 7 nucleotides line up with TRBD1. Trimming at V came to 0 bases and at J to 2 bases, leaving 8 bases not matched to a gene. Germline-derived CDR1 and CDR2 are SGDLS and YYNGEE. CDR3 length equals 16 residues. The CDR3 DNA reads TGTGCCAGCAGCGTAGTCTCGACAGGGTTTGCCTACGAGCAGTACTTC. Its translation is CASSVVSTGFAYEQYF.

This clone was recorded only once. The V gene is TRBV5-5, the J gene TRBJ1-1; TRBD1 matches at 10 bases. J was trimmed by 4 bases and V by 3 bases; bases with no gene match: 3. This CDR3 is 14 amino acids long. Germline CDR1 and CDR2: SGHKS and YYEKEE (reference sequence). For the CDR3, the DNA is TGTGCCAGCAGCTCCTGGACAGGGGGCACTGAAGCTTTCTTT. This encodes CASSSWTGGTEAFF.

V and J are TRBV5-4 and TRBJ2-3; D possibly corresponds to TRBD2 (5 bases). Germline loops: CDR1 SGHNT, CDR2 YYREEE (reference sequence). Deletions cut 5 bases from V and 0 bases from J, with 13 bases between. This CDR3 has 15 amino acids. The CDR3: CASSFIGLSTDTQYF. CDR3 nucleotides: TGTGCCAGCAGTTTCATCGGACTTAGCACAGATACGCAGTATTTT. The full variable domain, its missing parts supplied by reference TRBV5-4 and TRBJ2-3, is ETGVTQSPTHLIKTRGQQVTLRCSSQSGHNTVSWYQQALGQGPQFIFQYYREEENGRGNFPPRFSGLQFPNYSSELNVNALELDDSALYLCASSFIGLSTDTQYFGPGTRLTVL.

The CDR3 coding sequence is TGTGCCAGCACCCCAACCCCCGCAGGGTTCGATCAGCCCCAGCATTTT. Translated: CASTPTPAGFDQPQHF. V gene TRBV28 combines with J gene TRBJ1-5; TRBD1 is a possible D gene (5 bases). Trimming removed 7 bases from V and 5 bases from J, with 21 bases in between. The CDR3 is made up of 16 amino acids. The V gene's germline CDR1 is MDHEN and CDR2 SYDVKM.

This clone showed up just once. The rearrangement links TRBV27 to TRBJ1-5; a weak D match, TRBD1 (6 bases). V lost 0 bases, J lost 1 base, and 10 bases lay in between. The CDR3 sequence is 16 residues long. Germline V gene lookup returns CDR1 MNHEY and CDR2 SMNVEV (reference sequence). In DNA form, the CDR3 reads TGTGCCAGCAGTTTATCTCAGGGGTCGAGCAATCAGCCCCAGCATTTT. It translates to CASSLSQGSSNQPQHF.